The rows below give T cell receptor beta chains drawn from one sample of a study of blood T cell repertoires in COVID-19. Some clones are missing from TCRdb's copy, which holds only in-frame ones; the method was immunoSEQ multiplex PCR. The data show 85,000 to 100,000 clones, with about nine tenths seen just once and 1.5% to 2% held by the top ten. The sequencing sample was made of peripheral blood. All receptors come from a man in his sixties with acute or convalescent COVID-19. CDR3s include the opening cysteine and the closing phenylalanine or tryptophan. Fields, in order: J gene, clone size, V gene, D gene, CDR3 protein, CDR3 DNA. A D gene is named only where the DNA matches it firmly. Some rows mark clone size as missing; the rest say once, few, many or name a class of expanded clone.

>TRBJ1-1|.|TRBV4-1|TRBD1
CASSHPDREGLEAFF
TGCGCCAGCAGCCACCCGGACAGGGAGGGTCTAGAAGCTTTCTTT
>TRBJ1-1|.|TRBV5-1|TRBD1
CASSTGTVKNTEAFF
TGCGCCAGCAGCACCGGGACAGTTAAGAACACTGAAGCTTTCTTT
>TRBJ1-6|.|TRBV18|TRBD1
CASSPEQGSSPLHF
TGTGCCAGCTCACCCGAACAGGGGAGTTCACCCCTCCACTTT
>TRBJ1-1|.|TRBV19|.
CASSYRDTEAFF
TGTGCCAGTAGCTACAGGGACACTGAAGCTTTCTTT
>TRBJ1-5|.|TRBV5-4|.
CASSPGGGQPQHF
TGTGCCAGCAGCCCTGGCGGGGGGCAGCCCCAGCATTTT
>TRBJ2-1|.|TRBV11-2|.
CASTESRGQINEQFF
TGTGCCAGCACCGAAAGCAGGGGCCAGATCAATGAGCAGTTCTTC
>TRBJ1-1|.|TRBV7-6|TRBD1
CASSVDQGAQAFF
TGTGCCAGCAGCGTTGATCAGGGGGCACAAGCTTTCTTT
>TRBJ1-5|.|TRBV19|TRBD1
CASSTRNRGSNQPQHF
TGTGCCAGTAGTACCCGGAACAGGGGAAGCAATCAGCCCCAGCATTTT
>TRBJ2-7|few|TRBV6-1|TRBD2
CASSEREAADTRAYEQYF
TGTGCCAGCAGTGAACGGGAGGCAGCCGATACACGGGCCTACGAGCAGTACTTC
>TRBJ2-6|.|TRBV19|TRBD1
CASSGTGGSGANVLTF
TGTGCCAGTAGTGGGACAGGGGGCTCAGGGGCCAACGTCCTGACTTTC
>TRBJ1-2|.|TRBV7-2|.
CASSLGGGVDYGYTF
TGTGCCAGCAGCTTAGGGGGAGGAGTCGACTATGGCTACACCTTC
>TRBJ1-4|few|TRBV3-1/TRBV3-2|.
CASSQGRGFEKLFF
TGTGCCAGCAGCCAAGGAAGAGGTTTTGAAAAACTGTTTTTT
>TRBJ1-2|.|TRBV18|.
CASSPPGVPAGYTF
TGTGCCAGCTCACCACCGGGAGTCCCCGCAGGATACACCTTC
>TRBJ1-2|.|TRBV3-1/TRBV3-2|TRBD1
CASSQHDRGNYGYTF
TGTGCCAGCAGCCAACACGACAGGGGTAACTATGGCTACACCTTC
>TRBJ2-2|.|TRBV5-1|TRBD2
CASSLSGGRTGELFF
TGCGCCAGCAGCTTGTCGGGGGGACGAACCGGGGAGCTGTTTTTT
>TRBJ2-1|.|TRBV4-2|TRBD2
CASSHLAGGTYNEQFF
TGTGCCAGCAGCCACTTAGCGGGGGGGACTTACAATGAGCAGTTCTTC
>TRBJ2-1|.|TRBV27|TRBD2
CASSSPGVAGGPKQFF
TGTGCCAGCAGTTCCCCGGGGGTAGCGGGGGGCCCCAAGCAGTTCTTC
>TRBJ1-2|.|TRBV5-1|TRBD1
CASSPGQGGYTF
TGCGCCAGCAGCCCGGGACAGGGCGGCTACACCTTC
>TRBJ2-3|.|TRBV19|TRBD2
CASRRPGLGADTQYF
TGTGCCAGCAGGAGACCGGGACTAGGAGCAGATACGCAGTATTTT
>TRBJ1-1|.|TRBV11-2|TRBD1
CASGQGGTEAFF
TGTGCCAGCGGACAGGGGGGGACTGAAGCTTTCTTT
>TRBJ2-5|.|TRBV9|TRBD1
CASSTRTTGGGETQYF
TGTGCCAGCAGCACGAGAACTACAGGGGGAGGAGAGACCCAGTACTTC
>TRBJ1-5|.|TRBV18|TRBD1
CASSPLPPGGGYSNQPQHF
TGTGCCAGCTCACCACTCCCCCCAGGGGGAGGATATAGCAATCAGCCCCAGCATTTT
>TRBJ1-5|once|TRBV18|TRBD1
CASSQRSSDRVGFQPQHF
TGTGCCAGCTCACAACGGAGTTCGGACAGGGTGGGGTTTCAGCCCCAGCATTTT
>TRBJ1-4|.|TRBV6-5|TRBD1
CASSYSGTGGEKLFF
TGTGCCAGCAGTTACAGTGGGACAGGGGGCGAAAAACTGTTTTTT
>TRBJ2-2|.|TRBV2|TRBD1
CASSPTGGDTGELFF
TGTGCCAGCAGTCCGACAGGGGGCGACACCGGGGAGCTGTTTTTT
>TRBJ1-3|.|TRBV13|TRBD1
CASSFRQGRKYSGNTIYF
TGTGCCAGCAGCTTCCGACAGGGGAGAAAATACTCTGGAAACACCATATATTTT
>TRBJ1-2|.|TRBV28|.
CASTSGGSGGYTF
TGTGCCAGCACCTCCGGCGGGTCCGGTGGCTACACCTTC
>TRBJ2-5|.|TRBV11-2|TRBD1
CASSYPGQGGETQYF
TGTGCCAGCAGCTACCCGGGACAGGGTGGTGAGACCCAGTACTTC
>TRBJ1-5|.|TRBV27|TRBD1
CASSESTGIQPQHF
TGTGCCAGCAGTGAATCGACAGGGATTCAGCCCCAGCATTTT
>TRBJ1-5|.|TRBV6-1|.
CASSDWAQSNQPQHF
TGTGCCAGCAGTGATTGGGCCCAAAGCAATCAGCCCCAGCATTTT
>TRBJ1-2|.|TRBV3-1/TRBV3-2|.
CASSQRSDRGYTF
TGTGCCAGCAGCCAAAGATCGGACAGAGGCTACACCTTC
>TRBJ2-1|.|TRBV5-5|TRBD2
CASSWWGGTNEQFF
TGTGCCAGCAGCTGGTGGGGAGGGACCAATGAGCAGTTCTTC
>TRBJ1-2|.|TRBV7-2|.
CASSPIRGSYGYTF
TGTGCCAGCAGCCCGATCAGGGGAAGCTATGGCTACACCTTC
>TRBJ1-1|.|TRBV5-1|TRBD1
CASSLYSGTGNTEAFF
TGCGCCAGCAGCTTGTATAGTGGGACAGGGAACACTGAAGCTTTCTTT
>TRBJ2-1|.|TRBV7-8|TRBD2
CASSLGLAGEQFF
TGTGCCAGCAGCTTAGGCTTAGCGGGGGAGCAGTTCTTC
>TRBJ1-1|.|TRBV18|TRBD1
CASSPPTGAGGTEAFF
TGTGCCAGCTCACCACCTACAGGGGCCGGAGGGACTGAAGCTTTCTTT
>TRBJ1-5|.|TRBV7-2|.
CASSLVGNPSNQPQHF
TGTGCCAGCAGCTTAGTCGGGAACCCTAGCAATCAGCCCCAGCATTTT
>TRBJ1-2|.|TRBV5-1|TRBD1
CASSLQGQGGGYTF
TGCGCCAGCAGCTTGCAGGGACAGGGGGGCGGCTACACCTTC
>TRBJ1-2|few|TRBV12-3/TRBV12-4|.
CASSPGYDYGYTF
TGTGCCAGCAGCCCGGGATACGACTATGGCTACACCTTC
>TRBJ2-3|.|TRBV5-4|TRBD2
CASSLASGGSDTQYF
TGTGCCAGCAGCTTGGCTAGCGGGGGTTCAGATACGCAGTATTTT
>TRBJ2-5|.|TRBV6-5|.
CASSYVRGRETQYF
TGTGCCAGCAGTTATGTCAGGGGTCGAGAGACCCAGTACTTC
>TRBJ2-3|.|TRBV15|TRBD1
CATSRGKGGSFDTQYF
TGTGCCACCAGCAGAGGAAAAGGGGGCTCTTTCGATACGCAGTATTTT
>TRBJ1-1|.|TRBV25-1|.
CASRDFGGRGRLSEAFF
TGTGCCAGCCGGGATTTTGGGGGCAGGGGTCGTCTAAGTGAAGCTTTCTTT
>TRBJ2-3|.|TRBV12-3/TRBV12-4|TRBD1
CASSQRGLRMQYF
TGTGCCAGCAGTCAAAGGGGGCTAAGGATGCAGTATTTT
>TRBJ1-3|.|TRBV5-5|.
CASSLQGTGGNTIYF
TGTGCCAGCAGCTTACAGGGTACCGGTGGAAACACCATATATTTT
>TRBJ1-2|.|TRBV7-9|.
CASSHLPVAAYGYTF
TGTGCCAGCAGCCATTTACCTGTGGCCGCCTATGGCTACACCTTC
>TRBJ2-6|few|TRBV19|.
CASSNTGSGANVLTF
TGTGCCAGTAGCAACACAGGGTCTGGGGCCAACGTCCTGACTTTC
>TRBJ1-1|.|TRBV7-9|.
CASSSAVRTEAFF
TGTGCCAGCAGCTCCGCCGTGCGCACTGAAGCTTTCTTT
>TRBJ1-1|.|TRBV5-1|.
CASSWGDYTEAFF
TGCGCCAGCAGCTGGGGCGACTACACTGAAGCTTTCTTT
>TRBJ1-3|.|TRBV5-1|TRBD1
CASSSSGQGARNTIYF
TGCGCCAGCAGCTCGTCCGGACAGGGGGCGCGAAACACCATATATTTT
>TRBJ2-5|.|TRBV19|.
CASSEGGQETQYF
TGTGCCAGTAGTGAAGGGGGCCAAGAGACCCAGTACTTC
>TRBJ1-2|once|TRBV12-5|.
CASGWQTGIFGYTF
TGTGCTAGTGGTTGGCAAACAGGCATCTTTGGCTACACCTTC
>TRBJ1-1|.|TRBV4-1|TRBD1
CASSPHKQGVQVNTEAFF
TGCGCCAGCAGCCCCCATAAGCAGGGGGTTCAAGTGAACACTGAAGCTTTCTTT
>TRBJ2-3|.|TRBV18|.
CASSLAASTDTQYF
TGTGCCAGCTCACTAGCGGCCAGCACAGATACGCAGTATTTT
>TRBJ1-2|few|TRBV28|.
CASRPSGVANYGYTF
TGTGCCAGCAGGCCTTCAGGGGTAGCTAACTATGGCTACACCTTC